Sequencing of this T cell receptor beta chain was carried out in a study of PD-L1 blockade in urothelial cancer. Produced via immunoSEQ multiplex PCR; TCRdb's table is partial and in-frame only. The sample has about 52,000 clones, over 75% seen once. For this clone: Its target is unknown.

The CDR3 sequence is 14 residues long. Germline assignment: CDR1 GTSNPN and CDR2 SVGIG (reference sequence). After removal of 2 bases from V and 4 bases from J, the junction contained 5 bases not matched to a gene. Study-wide results and caveats: Sub-median blood TCR clonality before treatment predicted longer survival.

This clonotype was sampled from a man aged 35-49 years with urothelial cancer. The chain has TRBV30 and TRBJ1-2, with 9 bases matching TRBD1. The sequenced sample was PBMCs, obtained around atezolizumab (anti-PD-L1) treatment. CDR3 bases: TGTGCCTGGAGTCCGCCGGGACAGGGCTATGGCTACACCTTC. This codes for CAWSPPGQGYGYTF.